This is a list of T cell receptor beta chains from one sample in a study of Graves' ophthalmopathy and Graves' hyperthyroidism. TCRdb ran MiXCR on the multiplex PCR reads and lists one entry per CDR3 protein. The data hold 170,000 or so distinct CDR3 sequences, with about 40% observed a single time. Sequenced input: peripheral blood. These receptors were collected from a woman between 35 and 50 years old with Graves' ophthalmopathy. The CDR3 runs from the conserved cysteine through the conserved F or W. D genes are given only for firm matches. A row's size may be missing; if present it is once, few, many or a size class.

TRBJ1-5,TRBV12-3/TRBV12-4,TRBD1,many,CASSFRGLGNQPQHF,TGTGCCAGCAGTTTTAGGGGGCTTGGCAATCAGCCCCAGCATTTT
TRBJ2-7,TRBV11-2,.,once,CASSRTRDKPYEQYF,TGTGCCAGCAGCCGGACCCGGGACAAACCCTACGAGCAGTACTTC
TRBJ1-6,TRBV12-3/TRBV12-4,.,.,CASSLRRSPLHF,TGTGCCAGCAGTTTACGGCGGTCACCCCTCCACTTT
TRBJ2-2,TRBV2,TRBD2,many,CASSETSGRNTGELFF,TGTGCCAGCAGTGAAACTAGCGGGAGGAACACCGGGGAGCTGTTTTTT
TRBJ1-1,TRBV20-1,.,many,CSASRNQLNTEAFF,TGCAGTGCTAGTAGGAATCAATTGAACACTGAAGCTTTCTTT
TRBJ1-2,TRBV6-1,.,many,CASRRLVGTSNYGYTF,TGTGCCAGCAGACGCCTCGTGGGTACATCTAACTATGGCTACACCTTC
TRBJ1-1,TRBV27,.,many,CASSYPGTLNTEAFF,TGTGCCAGCAGTTACCCCGGGACATTAAACACTGAAGCTTTCTTT
TRBJ1-5,TRBV28,TRBD1,.,CASSGTGSDQPQHF,TGTGCCAGCAGCGGGACAGGTTCAGATCAGCCCCAGCATTTT
TRBJ2-2,TRBV6-1,TRBD1,many,CASREQGIGTGELFF,TGTGCCAGCAGGGAACAGGGGATTGGCACCGGGGAGCTGTTTTTT
TRBJ1-5,TRBV28,.,.,CANQQEGQGHNQPQHF,TGTGCGAACCAGCAGGAGGGGCAAGGTCACAATCAGCCCCAGCATTTT
TRBJ1-5,TRBV20-1,.,many,CSARGGTFSNQPQHF,TGCAGTGCTAGAGGGGGCACCTTTAGCAATCAGCCCCAGCATTTT
TRBJ1-5,TRBV6-5,.,many,CASSQLDSNQPQHF,TGTGCCAGCAGTCAACTCGATAGCAATCAGCCCCAGCATTTT
TRBJ1-2,TRBV28,.,.,CASSGVLMGGYGYTF,TGTGCCAGCAGTGGGGTCCTCATGGGCGGCTATGGCTACACCTTC
TRBJ1-1,TRBV12-3/TRBV12-4,TRBD1,.,CASSTDRVGTEAFF,TGTGCCAGCAGTACCGACAGGGTGGGCACTGAAGCTTTCTTT
TRBJ1-2,TRBV6-4,TRBD1,many,CASFGPGQGARRFNGYTF,TGTGCCAGCTTCGGACCCGGACAGGGGGCAAGAAGGTTCAATGGCTACACCTTC
TRBJ1-2,TRBV12-3/TRBV12-4,.,many,CASSRTSRGYTF,TGTGCCAGCAGCCGGACGAGCCGCGGCTACACCTTC
TRBJ1-2,TRBV11-2,.,many,CASSSDGPWGAQTYGYTF,TGTGCCAGCAGCTCAGATGGCCCATGGGGGGCTCAGACCTATGGCTACACCTTC
TRBJ1-2,TRBV6-5,TRBD1,.,CASSYQGALGYTF,TGTGCCAGCAGTTACCAGGGGGCGCTTGGCTACACCTTC
TRBJ1-6,TRBV7-2,.,.,CASSLLDSNSPLHF,TGTGCCAGCAGCTTATTGGACAGTAATTCACCCCTCCACTTT
TRBJ2-7,TRBV11-2,.,few,CASSPRFSYEQYF,TGTGCCAGCAGCCCCCGGTTCTCCTACGAGCAGTACTTC
TRBJ2-2,TRBV27,.,.,CASSSLATTINTGELFF,TGTGCCAGCAGTTCACTAGCTACTACAATTAACACCGGGGAGCTGTTTTTT
TRBJ1-5,TRBV11-2,.,.,CASSSWETSSNQPQHF,TGTGCCAGCAGCTCTTGGGAAACGTCTAGCAATCAGCCCCAGCATTTT
TRBJ2-7,TRBV9,.,many,CASSVGGGEQYF,TGTGCCAGCAGCGTAGGAGGCGGCGAGCAGTACTTC
TRBJ1-1,TRBV28,.,medium-sized,CASSLSATEAFF,TGTGCCAGCAGTTTAAGCGCTACTGAAGCTTTCTTT
TRBJ1-5,TRBV12-3/TRBV12-4,TRBD1,.,CASSLLRTGMDQPQHF,TGTGCCAGCAGTTTGTTGCGGACAGGGATGGATCAGCCCCAGCATTTT
TRBJ1-1,TRBV12-3/TRBV12-4,.,few,CASSSEGGENTEAFF,TGTGCCAGCAGTTCGGAGGGGGGCGAAAACACTGAAGCTTTCTTT
TRBJ1-6,TRBV5-1,.,many,CASSLAQQRNSPLHF,TGCGCCAGCAGCTTGGCCCAACAGCGGAATTCACCCCTCCACTTT